The 5 T cell receptor beta chains in this list originate from one sample, sequenced in a study of blood T cell repertoires in COVID-19. Profiling relied on immunoSEQ multiplex PCR, and the TCRdb table lists in-frame clones only, not all of them. The table lists over 150,000 clones, about 89% of them singletons. Material for sequencing was peripheral blood. These receptors were taken from a man aged 50 to 59 with acute or convalescent COVID-19.

The chain carries TRBV7-9 and TRBJ1-3, with D possibly matching TRBD1 (6 bases). There are 15 residues in the CDR3. Germline CDR1 is SEHNR and CDR2 is FQNEAQ (reference sequence). Trimming stripped 5 bases from V and 1 base from J, with 12 bases between. The CDR3 coding sequence is TGTGCCAGCAGCCCCCGGACAGATTCTGGAAACACCATATATTTT. Translation gives CASSPRTDSGNTIYF.

V and J are TRBV15 and TRBJ2-7; D gene unclear. Germline V gene data show CDR1 as LNHNV and CDR2 as YYDKDF (reference sequence). The CDR3 has 16 residues. With 1 base removed from V and 1 base from J, the gap between germline ends came to 14 bases. The CDR3 DNA sequence: TGTGCCACCAGCAGAGGGGTGTTCGGGTTATCCTACGAGCAGTACGTC. Amino acid sequence: CATSRGVFGLSYEQYV.

V gene TRBV5-4 combines with J gene TRBJ1-2, with a weak D call TRBD1 (5 bases). This CDR3 region has 15 residues. From germline, CDR1 is SGHNT and CDR2 YYREEE (reference sequence). Trimming pared 4 bases from V and 2 bases from J, leaving 15 bases between. The DNA for the CDR3 is TGTGCCAGCAGCCTACCGTTGGGGGGGAACTATGGCTACACCTTC. Its translation is CASSLPLGGNYGYTF.

The V gene is TRBV19, the J gene TRBJ2-1, with D tentatively TRBD1 (5 bases). V was clipped by 7 bases and J by 4 bases, with 14 bases between them. The CDR3 is 14 amino acids. CDR1 and CDR2 (germline): LNHDA, SQIVND (reference sequence). For the CDR3, the DNA is TGTGCCAGTAAGGGGATCGGGTCTTACAATGAGCAGTTCTTC. Its translation is CASKGIGSYNEQFF.

The rearrangement links TRBV6-1 to TRBJ1-2; D uncertain. V was trimmed by 3 bases and J by 4 bases, leaving 9 bases between them. The germline gives CDR1 MNHNS, CDR2 SASEGT. There are 13 residues in the CDR3. The DNA of the CDR3 is TGTGCCAGCAGTGATAATTTTCGCTATGGCTACACCTTC. It yields the protein CASSDNFRYGYTF.